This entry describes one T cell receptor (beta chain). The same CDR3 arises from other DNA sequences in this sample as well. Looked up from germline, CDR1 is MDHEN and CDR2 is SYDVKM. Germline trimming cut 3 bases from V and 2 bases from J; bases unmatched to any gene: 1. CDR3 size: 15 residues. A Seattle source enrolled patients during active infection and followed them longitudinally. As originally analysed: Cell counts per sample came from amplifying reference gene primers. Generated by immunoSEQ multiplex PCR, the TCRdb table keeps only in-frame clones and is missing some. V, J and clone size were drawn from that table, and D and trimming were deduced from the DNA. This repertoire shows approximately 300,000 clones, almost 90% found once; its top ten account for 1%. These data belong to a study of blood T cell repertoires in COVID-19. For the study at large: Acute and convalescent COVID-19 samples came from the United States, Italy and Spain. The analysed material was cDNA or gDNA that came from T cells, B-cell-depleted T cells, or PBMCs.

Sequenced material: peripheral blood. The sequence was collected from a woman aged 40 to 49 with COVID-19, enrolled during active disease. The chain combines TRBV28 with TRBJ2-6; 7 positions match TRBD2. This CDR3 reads CASSFRGAGANVLTF. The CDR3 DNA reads TGTGCCAGCAGTTTTCGGGGGGCTGGGGCCAACGTCCTGACTTTC.